The clone carrying this TCR beta chain was detected only a few times. The antigen is not known. The data were taken from a study of cytomegalovirus exposure and HLA in healthy donors. Looking at the study overall: A data release that came early held roughly 90 million unique TCRs from HLA-typed donors. Study observations and caveats: Rare sequences made up most TCRs, while some public TCRs were found in many donors. HLA restriction was apparent for most CMV-associated TCR beta chains in a later analysis.

Use of 60 Vbeta and 13 Jbeta primers characterized the PCR. Some clones are missing from TCRdb's copy, which holds only in-frame ones; the method was immunoSEQ multiplex PCR. The data contain more than 80,000 clones, about two thirds of them singletons. This CDR3 has 18 residues. Germline V gene lookup returns CDR1 SEHNR and CDR2 FQNEAQ (reference sequence). V lost 5 bases to trimming and J lost 0 bases, with 19 bases between them. The rearrangement uses TRBV7-9 and TRBJ1-4, with D unresolved. This TCR came from a boy between 10 and 17 years old in good health and CMV-seronegative. Material: PBMCs. CDR3 residues: CASSKWEGRLATNEKLFF. DNA for the CDR3: TGTGCCAGCAGCAAATGGGAGGGCCGGTTGGCAACTAATGAAAAACTGTTTTTT.